The source of this TCR beta chain is a study of blood T cell repertoires in COVID-19. The germline V gene encodes CDR1 SGHNT and CDR2 YYREEE (reference sequence). The ends lost 0 bases at V and 2 bases at J; junction bases unmatched: 4. CDR3 length: 16 residues. Profiling relied on immunoSEQ multiplex PCR, and the TCRdb table lists in-frame clones only, not all of them. This sample has around 230,000 clones; roughly 85% occur once, and the top ten carry approximately 5.1%. J is TRBJ2-1 and V is TRBV5-4; 8 positions match TRBD1. The receptor was derived from a man aged 45 to 65 with COVID-19, enrolled during active disease. Sequenced sample: peripheral blood. In nucleotides, the CDR3 is TGTGCCAGCAGCTTGGTTTCAGGGGGCGCCTACAATGAGCAGTTCTTC. Protein sequence: CASSLVSGGAYNEQFF.